The source of this TCR beta chain is a study of graft-versus-host responses after intestinal transplantation. The overall study: Anti-thymocyte globulin served as induction for all recipients, who then took tacrolimus and steroids for about three years.

This clone occurred once. Its specificity is unknown. Here immunoSEQ multiplex PCR was the method, and the copy in TCRdb shows in-frame clones only, minus some. The top ten hold approximately 0.49% of the sample, which has under 140,000 clones, roughly 93% seen once. The germline V and J ends were trimmed by 5 bases and 7 bases, with 14 bases remaining between them. Germline V gene data show CDR1 as MDHEN and CDR2 as SYDVKM. The CDR3 is made up of 13 amino acids. Study-level points and caveats: Recipient bone marrow held GvH clones, some seen earlier in ileum or blood. Where graft-donor T cell macrochimerism was present, patients had high graft-versus-host to host-versus-graft clonal ratios in allografts.

The specimen comprised unstimulated CD8+ T cells sorted from spleen or lymph node cells, sampled before intestinal transplant. This chain links TRBV28 with TRBJ1-2; D is uncertain. This TCR derives from a human donor who received an intestinal transplant. Written as DNA, the CDR3 is TGTGCCAGCAGTCCCTTGAGGGTGAGTGGCTACACCTTC. It encodes CASSPLRVSGYTF.